What follows are 12 T cell receptor beta chains derived from one specimen sequenced in a study of T cell repertoires in cytomegalovirus infection. TCRdb processed the reads anew with MiXCR; each CDR3 protein has one entry. Seen here are about 130,000 distinct CDR3 sequences, more than 20% observed once, and the top ten hold about 37%. No cognate antigen is known for these TCRs. The sequencing sample was made of PBMCs, sequenced either directly or after in vitro stimulation (not recorded which). The receptors originated from a human donor in good health (CMV status not recorded). Some clones in this sample may be carry-over from other donors' samples.

The genes are TRBV28 and TRBJ1-1; tentatively, D is TRBD1 (5 bases). The V end was cut by 5 bases, the J end by 3 bases, with 10 bases between. Germline CDR1 is MDHEN and CDR2 is SYDVKM. This CDR3 has 13 amino acids. For the CDR3, the DNA is TGTGCCAGCAGTGAGGGGAGCTACACTGAAGCTTTCTTT. As protein: CASSEGSYTEAFF. Together with reference TRBV28 and TRBJ1-1, the CDR3 gives the full variable domain: DVKVTQSSRYLVKRTGEKVFLECVQDMDHENMFWYRQDPGLGLRLIYFSYDVKMKEKGDIPEGYSVSREKKERFSLILESASTNQTSMYLCASSEGSYTEAFFGQGTRLTVV.

The gene calls are TRBV7-9 and TRBJ2-7; no clear D. Germline-derived CDR1 and CDR2 are SEHNR and FQNEAQ (reference sequence). V lost 7 bases and J 3 bases, leaving 7 bases between the germline ends. This CDR3 contains 11 residues. CDR3 sequence: CASTPGYEQYF. The CDR3 DNA reads TGTGCCAGCACCCCCGGCTACGAGCAGTACTTC.

There are a few counts of this clonotype. The CDR3 DNA is TGTGCCATCAGTGACCCTCCAGGTACCTACGAGCAGTACTTC. Residues: CAISDPPGTYEQYF. This chain connects TRBV10-3 to TRBJ2-7; D not certain. The CDR3 contains 14 residues. The germline V gene has CDR1 ENHRY and CDR2 SYGVKD. Trimming cost V 3 bases and J 2 bases, with 11 bases left between them.

V usage is TRBV7-2 and J usage is TRBJ2-5; 7 nucleotides line up with TRBD1. J gave up 3 bases and V 5 bases, and 3 bases lay outside the gene matches. Germline V gives CDR1 SGHTA, CDR2 FQGNSA. The CDR3 loop spans 13 amino acids. CDR3 amino acids: CASSKTGEETQYF. CDR3 sequence (DNA): TGTGCCAGCAGCAAAACAGGGGAAGAGACCCAGTACTTC. Full variable domain (rest looked up from reference TRBV7-2 and TRBJ2-5): GAGVSQSPSNKVTEKGKDVELRCDPISGHTALYWYRQSLGQGLEFLIYFQGNSAPDKSGLPSDRFSAERTGGSVSTLTIQRTQQEDSAVYLCASSKTGEETQYFGPGTRLLVL.

In its sample, this clonotype was seen a few times. V is TRBV7-9 and J is TRBJ2-7; 9 nucleotides line up with TRBD1. The junction had 4 bases not matched to a gene; V was cut back by 1 base and J by 6 bases. The CDR3 extends over 14 amino acids. Germline V CDR1 and CDR2: SEHNR, FQNEAQ (reference sequence). CDR3 amino acids: CASSLGGQGREQYV. As DNA, the CDR3 is TGTGCCAGCAGCTTAGGAGGACAGGGGCGCGAGCAGTACGTC.

This clonotype was observed a few times. In DNA form, the CDR3 reads TGCAGTGCGTTACTAGCAACCTACAATGAGCAGTTCTTC. Translating it yields CSALLATYNEQFF. This sequence joins TRBV20-1 and TRBJ2-1; D is perhaps TRBD2 (6 bases). With 6 bases removed from V and 2 bases from J, the gap between germline ends came to 11 bases. CDR1 and CDR2 (germline): DFQATT, SNEGSKA (reference sequence). This CDR3 region has 13 residues.

This clonotype has a handful of counts. J is TRBJ2-1 and V is TRBV29-1, with a possible D match to TRBD1 (5 bases). The germline V and J ends were trimmed by 0 bases and 0 bases, with 12 bases remaining between them. The CDR3 is 16 amino acids. Germline V CDR1 and CDR2: SQVTM, ANQGSEA. Here the CDR3 DNA reads TGCAGCGTTGAAGAAGGACATAGGAGCTCCTACAATGAGCAGTTCTTC. This translates into CSVEEGHRSSYNEQFF.

This clonotype was seen at least ten times. The chain has TRBV7-8 and TRBJ2-7, with 8 bases lining up with TRBD1. With V trimmed by 3 bases and J by 4 bases, 5 bases remained unmatched. The CDR3 has 14 residues. Germline assignment: CDR1 SGHVS and CDR2 FQNEAQ. The chain's CDR3 is CASSLFQGAYEQYF. Here the CDR3 DNA reads TGTGCCAGCAGCTTGTTTCAGGGGGCTTACGAGCAGTACTTC.

V usage is TRBV28 and J usage is TRBJ1-3; the D is unclear. Germline CDR1 and CDR2: MDHEN and SYDVKM. V shed 3 bases and J shed 2 bases, with 17 bases lying between them. The CDR3 consists of 17 residues. The CDR3 DNA reads as TGTGCCAGCAGTTTTTGGAAGACCGAGACTCCTGGAAACACCATATATTTT. Translated: CASSFWKTETPGNTIYF. The full variable domain, completed using reference TRBV28 and TRBJ1-3, is DVKVTQSSRYLVKRTGEKVFLECVQDMDHENMFWYRQDPGLGLRLIYFSYDVKMKEKGDIPEGYSVSREKKERFSLILESASTNQTSMYLCASSFWKTETPGNTIYFGEGSWLTVV.

The chain uses TRBV29-1 and TRBJ1-4, with D possibly being TRBD1 (5 bases). Deletions cut 4 bases from V and 7 bases from J, with 13 bases between. CDR3 length equals 13 residues. Germline V CDR1 and CDR2: SQVTM, ANQGSEA. CDR3 sequence (DNA): TGCAGCGTTGGGGGGGTTTTGGGTGAAAAACTGTTTTTT. This translates into CSVGGVLGEKLFF.

This clonotype came up many times. V is TRBV7-9 and J is TRBJ1-1, with D possibly being TRBD1 (5 bases). The CDR3 spans 14 residues. Trimming removed 1 base from V and 0 bases from J, with 6 bases in between. Germline assignment: CDR1 SEHNR and CDR2 FQNEAQ (reference sequence). CDR3 in DNA: TGTGCCAGCAGCTTAGACAGGCTGAACACTGAAGCTTTCTTT. This encodes CASSLDRLNTEAFF. The variable domain in full, with the rest retrieved from reference TRBV7-9 and TRBJ1-1, is DTGVSQNPRHKITKRGQNVTFRCDPISEHNRLYWYRQTLGQGPEFLTYFQNEAQLEKSRLLSDRFSAERPKGSFSTLEIQRTEQGDSAMYLCASSLDRLNTEAFFGQGTRLTVV.

The J gene is TRBJ1-2, the V gene TRBV19; 7 nucleotides match TRBD1. CDR1 and CDR2 from the germline V gene are LNHDA and SQIVND (reference sequence). The CDR3 runs 15 residues. V lost 5 bases, J lost 2 bases, and 8 bases stayed unmatched. DNA for the CDR3: TGTGCCAGTAGTCGCCTGACAGGGCCGAACTATGGCTACACCTTC. Translation gives CASSRLTGPNYGYTF.